Each of the 18 T cell receptor beta chains below was sequenced from the same sample in a study of regulatory T cells in long-lasting Graves disease. Time point noted: newly diagnosed GD, antithyroid drugs for less than 3 months. Following extraction of RNA from PBMCs, that RNA was used to make the TCR library. The authors built TCR beta libraries using iRepertoire HTBI primers and Arm-PCR of CDR3 regions. TCRdb re-derived calls from the multiplex PCR reads in MiXCR, one entry per CDR3 protein. Seen here are hundreds of thousands of distinct CDR3 sequences, approximately 15% observed once, and the top ten hold 18%. This same sample was also part of a study on T cells in Graves' hyperthyroidism and ophthalmopathy.

Sample: peripheral blood mononuclear cells (PBMCs), taken at new diagnosis, from a patient treated with antithyroid drugs. These receptors came from a woman in her twenties or thirties with Graves disease.

This clonotype was seen a handful of times. The DNA for the CDR3 is TGTGCCAGCAGCCTAGCGGGAGTACTCTACAATGAGCAGTTCTTC. Translated, it gives CASSLAGVLYNEQFF. The chain recombines TRBV11-2 with TRBJ2-1, with 10 positions matching TRBD2. The CDR3 runs 15 residues. The germline V gene has CDR1 SGHAT and CDR2 FQNNGV. The J segment lost 3 bases and the V segment lost 5 bases, leaving 4 bases of the junction unmatched.

This clonotype has just a few counts. J is TRBJ2-3 and V is TRBV27; possibly TRBD2 for D (5 bases). The CDR3 extends over 15 amino acids. Germline CDR1 is MNHEY and CDR2 is SMNVEV (reference sequence). The V and J ends lost 0 bases and 0 bases respectively, with 7 bases between them. In DNA form, the CDR3 reads TGTGCCAGCAGTTTATCTTGGGAGAGCACAGATACGCAGTATTTT. This encodes CASSLSWESTDTQYF.

This clonotype was counted between two and nine times. The genes are TRBV10-3 and TRBJ2-3; tentative D call: TRBD1 (6 bases). The V gene's germline CDR1 is ENHRY and CDR2 SYGVKD. CDR3 length: 14 amino acids. V gave up 3 bases and J gave up 7 bases, with 14 bases separating them. CDR3: CAISENGQPNTQYF. CDR3 bases: TGTGCCATCAGTGAAAACGGACAGCCTAATACGCAGTATTTT.

The table lists this clonotype with a few counts. The V and J genes are TRBV9 and TRBJ2-1; a possible D gene is TRBD2 (6 bases). The CDR3 runs 15 residues. Germline CDR1 is SGDLS and CDR2 is YYNGEE. V was cut by 4 bases and J by 2 bases, with 13 bases left in between. CDR3 coding DNA: TGTGCCAGCAGCCCTAGGCCGGGAGCCTACAATGAGCAGTTCTTC. Protein product: CASSPRPGAYNEQFF.

The V and J genes are TRBV7-2 and TRBJ2-7, with no clear D. CDR3 length: 15 amino acids. Trimming left V 2 bases short and J 6 bases short, with 17 bases between. Germline V gene sequence: CDR1 SGHTA, CDR2 FQGNSA. CDR3 coding DNA: TGTGCCAGCAGCTTACTTCCCATCTCGTCCCGCGAGCAGTACTTC. Translated: CASSLLPISSREQYF.

This clonotype was observed many times. The genes are TRBV5-6 and TRBJ1-1; D ambiguous. Germline-derived CDR1 and CDR2 are SGHDT and YYEEEE. This CDR3 is built from 14 residues. The ends were cut back, 4 bases at V and 1 base at J, with 11 bases in the middle. The DNA for the CDR3 is TGTGCCAGCAGCCCAATACAGCAGAACACTGAAGCTTTCTTT. It codes for CASSPIQQNTEAFF.

This clonotype was seen repeatedly, ten times or more. The genes are TRBV7-2 and TRBJ2-5, with 8 positions matching TRBD2. J was trimmed by 13 bases and V by 5 bases; bases with no gene match: 9. CDR3 length equals 12 residues. Germline CDR1 and CDR2: SGHTA and FQGNSA. The CDR3 loop reads CASSPAGEVPYF. In nucleotides, the CDR3 is TGTGCCAGCAGCCCAGCGGGAGAGGTTCCGTACTTC.

CDR3 nucleotides: TGTGCCTGGAGTGGAATTCTCAACGTCCTGACTTTC. Translated: CAWSGILNVLTF. This chain links TRBV30 with TRBJ2-6; the D is unclear. The CDR3 has 12 amino acids. Trimming took off 1 base at V and 9 bases at J, with 7 bases between the two ends. Germline V gene lookup returns CDR1 GTSNPN and CDR2 SVGIG (reference sequence).

This clonotype was detected only a few times. The chain combines TRBV19 with TRBJ2-1; the D gene could be TRBD1 or TRBD2 (5 bases each). V was pared by 3 bases and J by 0 bases, with 12 bases between. CDR1 is LNHDA and CDR2 is SQIVND in the germline V gene (reference sequence). The CDR3 loop spans 16 amino acids. The CDR3: CASSMVGASSYNEQFF. CDR3 nucleotides: TGTGCCAGTAGTATGGTCGGGGCCAGCTCCTACAATGAGCAGTTCTTC.

This clonotype was counted at least ten times. The V call is TRBV4-2, the J call TRBJ1-2; 8 nucleotides agree with TRBD1. With V trimmed by 2 bases and J by 2 bases, 4 bases remained unmatched. CDR1 and CDR2 (germline): LGHNA, YNFKEQ. The CDR3 is 15 amino acids. The CDR3 coding sequence is TGTGCCAGCAGCCAATCGACAGGGGAAAACTATGGCTACACCTTC. Encoded protein: CASSQSTGENYGYTF.

Many counts were recorded for this clonotype. The chain is built from TRBV15 and TRBJ2-1; D call uncertain. Trimming cost V 2 bases and J 4 bases, with 3 bases left between them. The germline V gene has CDR1 LNHNV and CDR2 YYDKDF (reference sequence). The CDR3 runs to 12 residues. The CDR3: CATSRMYNEQFF. For the CDR3, the DNA is TGTGCCACCAGCAGAATGTACAATGAGCAGTTCTTC.

This clonotype was detected a few times. The genes are TRBV7-6 and TRBJ2-5; TRBD1 might be the D (6 bases). CDR1 is SGHVS and CDR2 is FNYEAQ in the germline V gene. This CDR3 is 14 amino acids long. V lost 6 bases to trimming and J lost 5 bases, with 16 bases between them. This CDR3 reads CASSPTGIAETQYF. Written as DNA, the CDR3 is TGTGCCAGCAGTCCTACAGGGATAGCGGAGACCCAGTACTTC.

V and J are TRBV29-1 and TRBJ1-4, with D unclear. Trimming pared 4 bases from V and 4 bases from J, leaving 7 bases between. Germline CDR1 and CDR2: SQVTM and ANQGSEA. The CDR3 consists of 12 residues. The CDR3 reads CSVGDGNEKLFF. CDR3 in DNA: TGCAGCGTTGGCGACGGTAATGAAAAACTGTTTTTT.

This clonotype was observed a few times. The germline gene is not matched at one end of the junction; a read error may be the cause. The chain is built from TRBV20-1 and TRBJ1-5; 10 bases agree with TRBD1. Germline assignment: CDR1 DFQATT and CDR2 SNEGSKA (reference sequence). CDR3 size: 15 residues. The CDR3 loop reads CNAGWTGGYNQPQHF. CDR3 DNA sequence: TGCAATGCTGGTTGGACAGGGGGGTACAATCAGCCCCAGCATTTT.

V gene TRBV4-1 combines with J gene TRBJ1-2; 8 bases agree with TRBD1. Germline CDR1 MGHRA, CDR2 YSYEKL. V shed 1 base and J 6 bases; nucleotides not matched to a gene: 7. The CDR3 totals 15 residues. CDR3 sequence (DNA): TGCGCCAGCAGCCAAGCGGACAGGGCCTGGGATGGCTACACCTTC. It codes for CASSQADRAWDGYTF.

This clonotype was seen many times. This sequence joins TRBV2 and TRBJ2-3; possibly TRBD1 or TRBD2 for D (5 bases each). The length of the CDR3 is 13 residues. V lost 8 bases and J 2 bases, leaving 11 bases between the germline ends. Germline V lookup: CDR1 SNHLY, CDR2 FYNNEI. The CDR3 is CASSGTHTDTQYF. Written as DNA, the CDR3 is TGTGCCAGCTCCGGGACCCACACAGATACGCAGTATTTT.

This rearrangement joins TRBV24-1 to TRBJ2-1, with D tentatively TRBD1 (6 bases). CDR1 and CDR2 from the germline V gene are KGHDR and SFDVKD. This CDR3 region has 14 residues. V dropped 0 bases and J dropped 6 bases, with 8 bases sitting between them. In nucleotides, the CDR3 is TGTGCCACCAGTGATTTGGCACAGGGCAATGAGCAGTTCTTC. Protein: CATSDLAQGNEQFF.

The rearrangement uses TRBV18 and TRBJ2-3, with D possibly matching TRBD2 (6 bases). The CDR3 loop spans 15 amino acids. Trimming left V 3 bases short and J 6 bases short, with 16 bases between. The germline gives CDR1 KGHSH, CDR2 LQKENI. DNA of the CDR3: TGTGCCAGCTCACCCTCCGGAGGGTTGGCGGATACGCAGTATTTT. Translating gives CASSPSGGLADTQYF.